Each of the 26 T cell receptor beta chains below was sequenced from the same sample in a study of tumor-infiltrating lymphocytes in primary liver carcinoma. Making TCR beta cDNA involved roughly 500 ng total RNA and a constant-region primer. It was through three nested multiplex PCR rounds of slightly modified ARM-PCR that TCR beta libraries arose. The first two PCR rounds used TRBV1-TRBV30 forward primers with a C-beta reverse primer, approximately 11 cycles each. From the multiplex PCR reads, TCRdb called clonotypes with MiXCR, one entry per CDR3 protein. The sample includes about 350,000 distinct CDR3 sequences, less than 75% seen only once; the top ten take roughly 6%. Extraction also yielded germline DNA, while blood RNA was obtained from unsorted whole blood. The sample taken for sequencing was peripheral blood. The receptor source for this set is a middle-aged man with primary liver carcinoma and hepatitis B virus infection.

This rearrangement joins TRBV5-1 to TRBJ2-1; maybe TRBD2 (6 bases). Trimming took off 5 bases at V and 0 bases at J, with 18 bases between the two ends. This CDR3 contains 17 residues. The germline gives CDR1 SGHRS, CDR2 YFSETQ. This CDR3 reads CASSPSAGIGSYNEQFF. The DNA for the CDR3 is TGCGCCAGCAGTCCCAGTGCGGGGATTGGCTCCTACAATGAGCAGTTCTTC.

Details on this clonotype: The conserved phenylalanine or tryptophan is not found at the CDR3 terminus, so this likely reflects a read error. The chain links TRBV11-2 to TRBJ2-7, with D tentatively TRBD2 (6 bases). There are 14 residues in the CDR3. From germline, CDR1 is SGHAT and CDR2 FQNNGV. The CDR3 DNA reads TGTGCTAGCAGCTTAGGCGACATGGGGAGGGAGCAGTACTCC. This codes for CASSLGDMGREQYS.

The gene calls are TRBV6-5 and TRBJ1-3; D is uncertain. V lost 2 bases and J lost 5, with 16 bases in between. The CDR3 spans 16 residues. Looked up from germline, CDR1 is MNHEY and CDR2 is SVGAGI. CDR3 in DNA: TGTGCCAGCAGTTACGTGGGTATCCAGTCTAGAAACACCATATATTTT. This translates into CASSYVGIQSRNTIYF.

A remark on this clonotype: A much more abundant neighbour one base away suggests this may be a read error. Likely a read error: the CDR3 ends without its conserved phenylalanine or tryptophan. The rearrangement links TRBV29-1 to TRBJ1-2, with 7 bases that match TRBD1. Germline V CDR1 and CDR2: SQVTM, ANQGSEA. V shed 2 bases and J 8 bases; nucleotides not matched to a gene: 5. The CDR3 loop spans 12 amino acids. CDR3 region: CSVEWAGGGYTS. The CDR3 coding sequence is TGCAGCGTTGAATGGGCAGGGGGGGGCTACACCTCC.

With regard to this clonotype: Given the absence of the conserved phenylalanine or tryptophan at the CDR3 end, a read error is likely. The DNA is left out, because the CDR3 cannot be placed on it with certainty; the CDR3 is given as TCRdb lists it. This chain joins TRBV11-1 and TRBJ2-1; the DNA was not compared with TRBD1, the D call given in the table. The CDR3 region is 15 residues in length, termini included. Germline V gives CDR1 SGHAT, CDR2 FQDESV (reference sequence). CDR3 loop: CTSSLFNDGGSEQLI.

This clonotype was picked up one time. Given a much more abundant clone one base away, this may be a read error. CDR3 sequence: CVSSPGYTF. CDR3 nucleotides: TGTGTCAGCAGTCCAGGCTACACCTTC. The rearrangement uses TRBV12-3 or TRBV12-4 and TRBJ1-2; D remains ambiguous. This CDR3 has 9 amino acids.

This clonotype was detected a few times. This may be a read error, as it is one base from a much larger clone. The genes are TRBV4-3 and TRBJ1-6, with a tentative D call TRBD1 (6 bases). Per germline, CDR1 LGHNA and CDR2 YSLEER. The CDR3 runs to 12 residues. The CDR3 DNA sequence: TGCGCCAGCAGCCGTGGTCAGGGGTCCCTCCAATTT. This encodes CASSRGQGSLQF.

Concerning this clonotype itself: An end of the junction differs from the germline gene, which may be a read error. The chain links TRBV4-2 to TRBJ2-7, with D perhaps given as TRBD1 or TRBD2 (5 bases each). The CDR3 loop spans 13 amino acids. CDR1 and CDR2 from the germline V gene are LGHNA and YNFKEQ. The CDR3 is CAGSGRVPYEQYF. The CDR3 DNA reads TGTGCCGGCAGCGGCAGGGTCCCCTACGAGCAGTACTTC.

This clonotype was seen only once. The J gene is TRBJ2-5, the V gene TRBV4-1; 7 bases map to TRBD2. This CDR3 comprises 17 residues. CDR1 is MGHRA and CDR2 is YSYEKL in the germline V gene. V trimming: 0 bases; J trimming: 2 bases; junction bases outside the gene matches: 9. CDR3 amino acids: CASSQDHSGTQQETQYF. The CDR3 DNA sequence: TGCGCCAGCAGCCAAGATCACAGCGGGACCCAGCAAGAGACCCAGTACTTC.

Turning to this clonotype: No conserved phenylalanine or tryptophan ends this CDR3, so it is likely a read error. The CDR3 DNA reads as TGTGCCAGCAGAAGTGGGACACCTGTTCGAGAGACCCAGTACCTC. As protein: CASRSGTPVRETQYL. The V call is TRBV6-6, the J call TRBJ2-5; tentative D call: TRBD1 (6 bases). The CDR3 runs to 15 residues. CDR1 and CDR2 from the germline V gene are MNHNY and SVGAGI (reference sequence). The ends were cut back, 6 bases at V and 4 bases at J, with 18 bases in the middle.

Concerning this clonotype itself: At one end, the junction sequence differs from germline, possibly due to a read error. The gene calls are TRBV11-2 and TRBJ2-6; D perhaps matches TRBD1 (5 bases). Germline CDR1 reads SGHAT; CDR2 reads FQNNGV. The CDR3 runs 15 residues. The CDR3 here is CANSPDTSGANLLTF. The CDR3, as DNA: TGTGCCAACAGCCCAGACACCTCTGGGGCCAACCTTCTGACTTTC.

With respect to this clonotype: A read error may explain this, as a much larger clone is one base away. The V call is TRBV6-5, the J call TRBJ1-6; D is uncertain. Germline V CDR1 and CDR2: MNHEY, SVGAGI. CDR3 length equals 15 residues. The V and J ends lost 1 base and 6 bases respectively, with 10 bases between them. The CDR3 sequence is CASSYFTWPNSPLHF. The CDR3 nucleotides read TGTGCCAGCAGTTACTTTACGTGGCCTAATTCACCCCTCCACTTT.

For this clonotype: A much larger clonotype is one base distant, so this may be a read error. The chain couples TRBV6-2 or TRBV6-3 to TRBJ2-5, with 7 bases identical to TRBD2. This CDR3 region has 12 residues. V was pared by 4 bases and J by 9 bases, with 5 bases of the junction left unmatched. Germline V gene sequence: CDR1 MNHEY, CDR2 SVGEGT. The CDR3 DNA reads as TGTGCCAGCAGTTCGGGACTACCGCCCCAGTACTTC. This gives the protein CASSSGLPPQYF.

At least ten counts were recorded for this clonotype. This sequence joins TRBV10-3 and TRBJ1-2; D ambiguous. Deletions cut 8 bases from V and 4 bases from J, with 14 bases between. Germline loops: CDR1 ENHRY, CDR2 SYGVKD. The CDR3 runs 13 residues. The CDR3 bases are TGTGCCATCTGGTCGGGCGTACTCTATGGCTACACCTTC. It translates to CAIWSGVLYGYTF.

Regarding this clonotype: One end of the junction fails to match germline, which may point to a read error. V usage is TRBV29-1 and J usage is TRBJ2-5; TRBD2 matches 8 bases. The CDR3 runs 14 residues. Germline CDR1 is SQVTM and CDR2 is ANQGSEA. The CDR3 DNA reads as TGCAGCGTTGAATCCGGGAGGGCCCTCGGGACCCGGTACTTC. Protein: CSVESGRALGTRYF.

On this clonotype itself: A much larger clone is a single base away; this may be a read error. CDR3: CASSDTGTGLTQGTQYF. The DNA of the CDR3 is TGTGCCAGCAGTGACACCGGGACAGGGCTAACTCAAGGGACCCAGTACTTC. This rearrangement joins TRBV6-5 to TRBJ2-5; 9 bases align to TRBD1. Germline V lookup: CDR1 MNHEY, CDR2 SVGAGI. This CDR3 is built from 17 residues.

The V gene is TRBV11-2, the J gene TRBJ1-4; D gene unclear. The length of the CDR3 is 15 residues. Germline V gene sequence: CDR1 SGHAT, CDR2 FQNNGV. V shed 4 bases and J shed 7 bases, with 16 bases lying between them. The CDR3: CASSSALGIPEKLFF. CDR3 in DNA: TGTGCCAGCAGCTCCGCCTTGGGGATACCTGAAAAACTGTTTTTT. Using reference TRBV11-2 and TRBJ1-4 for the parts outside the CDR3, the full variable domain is EAGVAQSPRYKIIEKRQSVAFWCNPISGHATLYWYQQILGQGPKLLIQFQNNGVVDDSQLPKDRFSAERLKGVDSTLKIQPAKLEDSAVYLCASSSALGIPEKLFFGSGTQLSVL.

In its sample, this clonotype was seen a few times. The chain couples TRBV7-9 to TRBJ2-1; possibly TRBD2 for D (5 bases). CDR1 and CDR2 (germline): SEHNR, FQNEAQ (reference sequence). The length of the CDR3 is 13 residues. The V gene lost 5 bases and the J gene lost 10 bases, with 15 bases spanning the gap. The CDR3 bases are TGTGCCAGCAGCGTGTCCGGGGTAGGCGAGCAGTTCTTC. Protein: CASSVSGVGEQFF.

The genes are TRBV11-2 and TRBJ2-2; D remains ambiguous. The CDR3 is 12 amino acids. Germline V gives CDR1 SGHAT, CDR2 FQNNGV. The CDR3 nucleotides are TGTGCTAATACCAGAACCCGAGAGGAGCTGTTTTTT. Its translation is CANTRTREELFF.

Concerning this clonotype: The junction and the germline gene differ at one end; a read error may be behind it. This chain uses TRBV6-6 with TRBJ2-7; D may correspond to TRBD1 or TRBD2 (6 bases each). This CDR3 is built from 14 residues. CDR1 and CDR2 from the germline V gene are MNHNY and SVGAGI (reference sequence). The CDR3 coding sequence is TGTGTCAGCACCCCCGGAGGGGGGTACTACGAGCAGTACTTC. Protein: CVSTPGGGYYEQYF.

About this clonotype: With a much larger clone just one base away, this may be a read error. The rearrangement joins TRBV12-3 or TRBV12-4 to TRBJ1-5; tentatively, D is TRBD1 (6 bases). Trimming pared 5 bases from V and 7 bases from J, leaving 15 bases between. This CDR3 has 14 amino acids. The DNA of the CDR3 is TGTGCCAGCAGTCAGGGGAAAGGCTGGCAGCCCCAGCATTTT. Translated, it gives CASSQGKGWQPQHF.

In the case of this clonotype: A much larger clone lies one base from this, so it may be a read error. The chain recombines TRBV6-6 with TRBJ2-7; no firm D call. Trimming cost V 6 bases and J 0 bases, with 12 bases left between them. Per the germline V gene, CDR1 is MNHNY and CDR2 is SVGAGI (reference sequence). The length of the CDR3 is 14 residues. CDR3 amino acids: CASRSVRSSYEQYF. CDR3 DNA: TGTGCCAGCAGATCGGTCAGAAGCTCCTACGAGCAGTACTTC.

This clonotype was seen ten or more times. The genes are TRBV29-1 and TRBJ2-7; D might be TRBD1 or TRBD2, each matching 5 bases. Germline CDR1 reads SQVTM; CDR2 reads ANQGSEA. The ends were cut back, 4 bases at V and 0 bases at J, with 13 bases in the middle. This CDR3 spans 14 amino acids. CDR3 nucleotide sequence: TGCAGCGTTGGGGGGAGTTCGGTCTCCTACGAGCAGTACTTC. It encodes CSVGGSSVSYEQYF.

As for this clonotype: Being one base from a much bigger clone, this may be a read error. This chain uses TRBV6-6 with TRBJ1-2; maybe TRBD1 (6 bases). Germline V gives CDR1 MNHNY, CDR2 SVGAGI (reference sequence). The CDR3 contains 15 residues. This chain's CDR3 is CVSSYEGTPNYGYTF. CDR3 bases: TGTGTCAGCAGTTACGAGGGGACACCTAACTATGGCTACACCTTC.

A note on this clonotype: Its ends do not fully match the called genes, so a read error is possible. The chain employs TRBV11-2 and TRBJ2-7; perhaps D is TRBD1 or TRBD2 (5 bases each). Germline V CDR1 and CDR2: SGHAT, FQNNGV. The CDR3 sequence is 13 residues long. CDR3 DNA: TGTGCCAACAGCTCAGTCCGGGACGAAGGGCAGTACTTC. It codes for CANSSVRDEGQYF. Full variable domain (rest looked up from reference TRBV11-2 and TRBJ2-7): EAGVAQSPRYKIIEKRQSVAFWCNPISGHATLYWYQQILGQGPKLLIQFQNNGVVDDSQLPKDRFSAERLKGVDSTLKIQPAKLEDSAVYLCANSSVRDEGQYFGPGTRLTVT.

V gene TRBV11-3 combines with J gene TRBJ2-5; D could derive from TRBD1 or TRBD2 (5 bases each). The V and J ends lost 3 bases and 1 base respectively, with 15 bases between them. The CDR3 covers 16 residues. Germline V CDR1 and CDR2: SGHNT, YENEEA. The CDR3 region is CASSLGPAGVQETQYF. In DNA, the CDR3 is TGTGCCAGCAGCTTGGGACCAGCTGGAGTCCAAGAGACCCAGTACTTC. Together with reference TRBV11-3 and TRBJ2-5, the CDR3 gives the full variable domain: EAGVVQSPRYKIIEKKQPVAFWCNPISGHNTLYWYLQNLGQGPELLIRYENEEAVDDSQLPKDRFSAERLKGVDSTLKIQPAELGDSAVYLCASSLGPAGVQETQYFGPGTRLLVL.